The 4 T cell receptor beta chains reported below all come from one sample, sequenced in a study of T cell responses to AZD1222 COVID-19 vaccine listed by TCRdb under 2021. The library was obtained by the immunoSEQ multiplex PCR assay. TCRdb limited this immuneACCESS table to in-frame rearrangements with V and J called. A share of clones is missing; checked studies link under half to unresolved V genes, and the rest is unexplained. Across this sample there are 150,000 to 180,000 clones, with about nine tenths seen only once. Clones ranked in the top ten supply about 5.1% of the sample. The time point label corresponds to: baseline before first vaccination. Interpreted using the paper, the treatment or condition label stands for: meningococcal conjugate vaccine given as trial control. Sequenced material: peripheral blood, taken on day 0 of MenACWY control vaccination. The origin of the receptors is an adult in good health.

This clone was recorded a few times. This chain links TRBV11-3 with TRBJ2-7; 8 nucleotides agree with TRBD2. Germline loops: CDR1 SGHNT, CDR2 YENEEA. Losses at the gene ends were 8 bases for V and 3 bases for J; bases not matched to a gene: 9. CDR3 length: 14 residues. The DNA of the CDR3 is TGTGCCAGCGAGTCAGAGAGCGGGAGCTACGAGCAGTACTTC. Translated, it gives CASESESGSYEQYF. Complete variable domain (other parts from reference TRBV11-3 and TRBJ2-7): EAGVVQSPRYKIIEKKQPVAFWCNPISGHNTLYWYLQNLGQGPELLIRYENEEAVDDSQLPKDRFSAERLKGVDSTLKIQPAELGDSAVYLCASESESGSYEQYFGPGTRLTVT.

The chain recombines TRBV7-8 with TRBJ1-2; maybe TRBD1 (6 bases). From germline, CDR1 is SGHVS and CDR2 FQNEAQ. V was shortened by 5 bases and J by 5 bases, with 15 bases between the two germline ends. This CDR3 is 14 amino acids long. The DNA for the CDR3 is TGTGCCAGCAGCGGGCCCCAGGGGTATTATGGCTACACCTTC. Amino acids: CASSGPQGYYGYTF.

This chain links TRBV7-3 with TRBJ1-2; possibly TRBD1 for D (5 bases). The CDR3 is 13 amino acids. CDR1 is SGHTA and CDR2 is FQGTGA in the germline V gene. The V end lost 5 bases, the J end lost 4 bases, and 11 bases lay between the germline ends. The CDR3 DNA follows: TGTGCCAGCAGCACCCCTGGGGGCTATGGCTACACCTTC. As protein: CASSTPGGYGYTF.

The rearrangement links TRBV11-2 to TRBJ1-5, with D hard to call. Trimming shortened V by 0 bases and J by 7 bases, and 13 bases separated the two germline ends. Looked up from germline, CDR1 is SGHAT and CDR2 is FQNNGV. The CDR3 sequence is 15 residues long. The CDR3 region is CASSLDGGIGQPQHF. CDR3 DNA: TGTGCCAGCAGCTTAGATGGAGGGATCGGGCAGCCCCAGCATTTT. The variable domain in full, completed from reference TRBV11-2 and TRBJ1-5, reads EAGVAQSPRYKIIEKRQSVAFWCNPISGHATLYWYQQILGQGPKLLIQFQNNGVVDDSQLPKDRFSAERLKGVDSTLKIQPAKLEDSAVYLCASSLDGGIGQPQHFGDGTRLSIL.